This passage covers 25 T cell receptor beta chains from one sample sequenced in a study of T cells expressing NK-cell markers. TCRdb reprocessed the 5' RACE reads, keeping one entry per CDR3 protein, no DNA. Recorded for this sample: 200,000 to 300,000 distinct CDR3 sequences. Sequenced input: blood T cells: a sorted CD56 or NKG2C T cell subset, CD4+ or CD8+ T cells, or bulk PBMC T cells (not recorded which). All receptors derive from a woman between 18 and 75 years old in good health.

The chain uses TRBV11-3 and TRBJ2-2. The germline V gene has CDR1 SGHNT and CDR2 YENEEA. The CDR3 loop spans 13 amino acids. CDR3 region: CASSFFSGRELFF.

The chain uses TRBV6-1 and TRBJ2-5. This CDR3 spans 14 amino acids. The germline V gene has CDR1 MNHNS and CDR2 SASEGT. CDR3 amino acids: CASSRRAAVETQYF.

The chain recombines TRBV7-9 with TRBJ1-1; TCRdb calls TRBD1, which cannot be checked without DNA. There are 15 residues in the CDR3. Germline-derived CDR1 and CDR2 are SEHNR and FQNEAQ (reference sequence). The CDR3 loop reads CASSYGGRENTEAFF.

V gene TRBV12-3 or TRBV12-4 combines with J gene TRBJ2-1. This CDR3 is built from 11 residues. The CDR3 loop is CASSPKTGQFF.

The J gene is TRBJ2-1, the V gene TRBV20-1; TCRdb gives TRBD2 as the D gene, but with no DNA this cannot be confirmed. The CDR3 runs to 16 residues. Looked up from germline, CDR1 is DFQATT and CDR2 is SNEGSKA (reference sequence). CDR3 protein: CSAPGLAGGSYNEQFF.

The J gene is TRBJ1-2, the V gene TRBV7-8; the D call from TCRdb, TRBD1, cannot be confirmed without DNA. There are 15 residues in the CDR3. Germline CDR1 and CDR2: SGHVS and FQNEAQ. CDR3 region: CASSDRDRGLGGYTF. The full variable domain, its missing parts supplied by reference TRBV7-8 and TRBJ1-2, is GAGVSQSPRYKVAKRGQDVALRCDPISGHVSLFWYQQALGQGPEFLTYFQNEAQLDKSGLPSDRFFAERPEGSVSTLKIQRTQQEDSAVYLCASSDRDRGLGGYTFGSGTRLTVV.

The V call is TRBV11-2, the J call TRBJ2-2. The CDR3 is 14 amino acids. Germline V gene lookup returns CDR1 SGHAT and CDR2 FQNNGV. CDR3 loop: CASSLGSNTGELFF.

The chain links TRBV5-1 to TRBJ1-1. The length of the CDR3 is 15 residues. Germline lookup yields CDR1 SGHRS and CDR2 YFSETQ. CDR3 loop: CASSLRTVSGTEAFF.

This chain uses TRBV6-5 with TRBJ1-1; the TCRdb call, TRBD1, lacks DNA for checking. Germline CDR1 and CDR2: MNHEY and SVGAGI. This CDR3 spans 16 amino acids. Here the CDR3 reads CASSYAPGGRNTEAFF.

The chain links TRBV7-3 to TRBJ2-3; TCRdb's D gene call, TRBD1, goes unchecked for lack of DNA. Germline V lookup: CDR1 SGHTA, CDR2 FQGTGA. The CDR3 is made up of 13 amino acids. CDR3: CATSEQGVDTQYF.

This chain joins TRBV11-2 and TRBJ2-5; no DNA is available, so the TRBD1 call from TCRdb remains unchecked. This CDR3 comprises 15 residues. CDR1 is SGHAT and CDR2 is FQNNGV in the germline V gene. The CDR3 sequence is CASNGRKRGGETQYF.

The J gene is TRBJ2-3, the V gene TRBV20-1; TCRdb gives TRBD1 as the D gene, but with no DNA this cannot be confirmed. This CDR3 has 14 amino acids. Germline V gives CDR1 DFQATT, CDR2 SNEGSKA (reference sequence). CDR3 loop: CSARLRGPADTQYF.

The chain uses TRBV5-5 and TRBJ2-6. There are 13 residues in the CDR3. Per germline, CDR1 SGHKS and CDR2 YYEKEE (reference sequence). This CDR3 reads CASSLWVANVLTF.

The rearrangement joins TRBV27 to TRBJ2-7; TCRdb proposes TRBD2, but this gene call is untestable without DNA. The germline gives CDR1 MNHEY, CDR2 SMNVEV (reference sequence). This CDR3 is 16 amino acids long. The CDR3 loop is CASSEGLAGGLYEQYF.

This chain's CDR3 is CASSLMGPGPADTQYF. The chain links TRBV7-3 to TRBJ2-3; the D call of TRBD2 rests on TCRdb alone, since no DNA is present to check it. The CDR3 covers 16 residues. Germline assignment: CDR1 SGHTA and CDR2 FQGTGA.

CDR3 region: CSAARSGVETQYF. J is TRBJ2-5 and V is TRBV20-1; the TCRdb D gene call, TRBD2, has no DNA to confirm it. This CDR3 comprises 13 residues. Germline V CDR1 and CDR2: DFQATT, SNEGSKA (reference sequence).

V and J are TRBV6-5 and TRBJ2-3. The CDR3 totals 14 residues. CDR1 and CDR2 (germline): MNHEY, SVGAGI. The CDR3 is CASSYSMGADTQYF.

This chain connects TRBV12-3 or TRBV12-4 to TRBJ1-5; lacking DNA, the TRBD1 call made by TCRdb goes unchecked. The length of the CDR3 is 15 residues. The CDR3 protein is CASSPPPSGDQPQHF.

This chain links TRBV12-3 or TRBV12-4 with TRBJ1-1. The CDR3 extends over 11 amino acids. The CDR3: CASRPHTEAFF.

The chain links TRBV5-1 to TRBJ2-1; without DNA, the TCRdb call of TRBD2 cannot be checked. This CDR3 region has 18 residues. The germline CDR1 and CDR2 sequences are SGHRS and YFSETQ. CDR3 sequence reads: CASSLTTSGRPPYNEQFF.

The V and J genes are TRBV12-3 or TRBV12-4 and TRBJ1-2; TCRdb's assignment of TRBD1 cannot be checked, as there is no DNA. This CDR3 is 13 amino acids long. CDR3: CASRRTGAEGYTF.

The rearrangement uses TRBV28 and TRBJ2-7. The length of the CDR3 is 12 residues. Germline CDR1 MDHEN, CDR2 SYDVKM. CDR3: CASRESSYEQYF.

The chain carries TRBV4-2 and TRBJ2-5; checking the TCRdb D call of TRBD2 is not possible without DNA. The CDR3 is 19 amino acids. Germline lookup yields CDR1 LGHNA and CDR2 YNFKEQ. The CDR3 is CASSQPAGGTSGNQETQYF.

The genes are TRBV20-1 and TRBJ1-6. Germline loops: CDR1 DFQATT, CDR2 SNEGSKA (reference sequence). The CDR3 consists of 15 residues. The chain's CDR3 is CSASHVREANSPLHF.

This chain joins TRBV18 and TRBJ2-3. The germline V gene encodes CDR1 KGHSH and CDR2 LQKENI. The CDR3 has 15 amino acids. CDR3 in amino acids: CASSRPGPAENTQYF.